Described below is a single T cell receptor beta chain sequence and its context. The sample originates from a study of OX40 agonist ivuxolimab in advanced cancers. The data were produced by immunoSEQ multiplex PCR, yet TCRdb's version contains in-frame clones alone and is incomplete. The sample records about 78,000 clones, 70% to 85% being singletons. Germline CDR1 and CDR2: MNHNS and SASEGT. This CDR3 spans 15 amino acids. Trimming pared 2 bases from V and 4 bases from J, leaving 11 bases between. This clonotype was obtained from an adult with an advanced solid tumor such as melanoma, head and neck, liver or kidney cancer. This sequence joins TRBV6-1 and TRBJ2-2; D is ambiguous. The sequencing here drew on CD4+ or CD8+ T cells sorted from blood, taken in a trial of the OX40 agonist ivuxolimab. The CDR3 region has the DNA TGTGCCAGCAGTGAATTTGTCGGCGGCACCGGGGAGCTGTTTTTT. It yields the protein CASSEFVGGTGELFF.